The 18 T cell receptor beta chains below come from one sample, sequenced in a study of regulatory T cells in long-lasting Graves disease. Stated time point: newly diagnosed GD, antithyroid drugs for less than 3 months. PBMC RNA served as the TCR library source. According to the study, TCR beta libraries were built with iRepertoire HTBI primers and CDR3-region Arm-PCR. TCRdb fed the multiplex PCR reads into MiXCR, producing one record per CDR3 protein. Among over 350,000 distinct CDR3 sequences listed, over 14% were seen once. These data were likewise used in another study, on T cells in Graves' hyperthyroidism and ophthalmopathy.

This specimen consisted of peripheral blood mononuclear cells (PBMCs), obtained at new diagnosis, from a patient treated with antithyroid drugs. These TCRs come from a woman aged 40 to 50 with Graves disease.

This clonotype was recorded at least ten times. The chain has TRBV5-1 and TRBJ1-2; D is unresolved. CDR3 length: 12 residues. V was clipped by 5 bases and J by 3 bases, with 8 bases between them. The germline V gene encodes CDR1 SGHRS and CDR2 YFSETQ. The CDR3 sequence is CASSPDYYGYTF. CDR3 sequence (DNA): TGCGCCAGCAGTCCGGACTACTATGGCTACACCTTC.

The table lists this clonotype with many counts. This chain uses TRBV27 with TRBJ2-7; TRBD2 matches at 10 bases. V gave up 4 bases and J gave up 4 bases; unmatched junction bases: 7. CDR3 size: 15 residues. Germline assignment: CDR1 MNHEY and CDR2 SMNVEV (reference sequence). The CDR3 DNA sequence: TGTGCCAGCAGTTACGTAGCGGGAGGCCTATACGAGCAGTACTTC. Translation: CASSYVAGGLYEQYF.

This clonotype was seen only a few times. A much bigger clone sits one base away, suggesting this may be a read error. This chain joins TRBV28 and TRBJ1-1, with D uncertain. Germline loops: CDR1 MDHEN, CDR2 SYDVKM. V was clipped by 8 bases and J by 8 bases, with 9 bases between them. The CDR3 totals 10 residues. The CDR3 DNA sequence: TGTGCCAGCTTGACACGAGAAGCTTTCTTT. Protein sequence: CASLTREAFF.

The V and J genes are TRBV5-4 and TRBJ1-2; tentative D call: TRBD1 (5 bases). Germline values: CDR1 SGHNT, CDR2 YYREEE (reference sequence). The CDR3 is 13 amino acids. The ends were cut back, 5 bases at V and 4 bases at J, with 12 bases in the middle. Here the CDR3 reads CASSSRVGYGYTF. The CDR3 coding sequence is TGTGCCAGCAGTTCCAGGGTGGGCTATGGCTACACCTTC.

The chain carries TRBV5-1 and TRBJ2-1; 10 bases agree with TRBD2. This CDR3 spans 16 amino acids. Losses at the gene ends were 4 bases for V and 6 bases for J; bases not matched to a gene: 10. Germline CDR1 reads SGHRS; CDR2 reads YFSETQ. CDR3 coding DNA: TGCGCCAGCAGCGGGAGGGGACTAGCGCCCAGCAATGAGCAGTTCTTC. It encodes CASSGRGLAPSNEQFF.

The rearrangement joins TRBV20-1 to TRBJ1-6, with unresolved D. V was trimmed by 3 bases and J by 7 bases, leaving 7 bases between them. Germline V lookup: CDR1 DFQATT, CDR2 SNEGSKA (reference sequence). This CDR3 has 12 amino acids. CDR3 residues: CSARHTNSPLHF. CDR3 coding DNA: TGCAGTGCTAGGCACACCAATTCACCCCTCCACTTT.

This clonotype was detected ten times or more. This CDR3 is CASSPQFRGDNEQFF. The CDR3 DNA sequence: TGTGCCAGCAGCCCCCAGTTTCGAGGAGACAATGAGCAGTTCTTC. This sequence joins TRBV7-3 and TRBJ2-1; D gene uncertain. Trimming cost V 5 bases and J 5 bases, with 16 bases left between them. Germline V gene sequence: CDR1 SGHTA, CDR2 FQGTGA. The CDR3 contains 15 residues.

Many counts were recorded for this clonotype. The chain is built from TRBV7-2 and TRBJ1-6, with D tentatively TRBD1 (6 bases). The CDR3 covers 13 residues. The germline CDR1 and CDR2 sequences are SGHTA and FQGNSA. V lost 1 base to trimming and J lost 14 bases, with 12 bases between them. The CDR3 sequence is CASSLGQAGALHF. DNA of the CDR3: TGTGCCAGCAGCTTAGGACAGGCCGGGGCCCTCCACTTT. The entire variable domain, with the rest obtained from reference TRBV7-2 and TRBJ1-6, is as follows: GAGVSQSPSNKVTEKGKDVELRCDPISGHTALYWYRQSLGQGLEFLIYFQGNSAPDKSGLPSDRFSAERTGGSVSTLTIQRTQQEDSAVYLCASSLGQAGALHFGNGTRLTVT.

The chain combines TRBV4-1 with TRBJ2-5; possibly TRBD1 or TRBD2 for D (5 bases each). V gave up 3 bases and J gave up 5 bases, with 16 bases separating them. CDR3 length: 15 amino acids. Looked up from germline, CDR1 is MGHRA and CDR2 is YSYEKL. Here the CDR3 DNA reads TGCGCCAGCAGCCAGCTCGGCGGGTGGGGGGAGACCCAGTACTTC. Its translation: CASSQLGGWGETQYF.

Worth noting for this clonotype: It may be a read error: a sequence one base away is much more abundant. V usage is TRBV20-1 and J usage is TRBJ1-4, with a possible D match to TRBD1 (5 bases). The CDR3 is 16 residues long. The germline CDR1 and CDR2 sequences are DFQATT and SNEGSKA (reference sequence). The DNA for the CDR3 is TGCAGTGCTTGGAGGGTGACAGTCTCAACTAATGAAAATCTGTTTTTT. Translation gives CSAWRVTVSTNENLFF.

In its sample, this clonotype was seen a few times. The J gene is TRBJ1-5, the V gene TRBV12-3 or TRBV12-4; D is possibly TRBD1 (6 bases). This CDR3 region has 14 residues. V lost 4 bases, J lost 3 bases, and 10 bases lay in between. The CDR3 nucleotides are TGTGCCAGCAGTTACGACAGGTTCAATCAGCCCCAGCATTTT. Its translation: CASSYDRFNQPQHF.

The table lists this clonotype with many counts. This chain joins TRBV11-2 and TRBJ1-2; D uncertain. Germline assignment: CDR1 SGHAT and CDR2 FQNNGV. The ends were cut back, 1 base at V and 3 bases at J, with 12 bases in the middle. The CDR3 is made up of 15 amino acids. This CDR3 reads CASSLVPGSYYGYTF. The CDR3 nucleotides are TGTGCCAGCAGCTTAGTACCCGGGAGTTACTATGGCTACACCTTC.

With regard to this clonotype: A much larger clone lies one base from this, so it may be a read error. V gene TRBV5-1 combines with J gene TRBJ2-5; the match to TRBD1 covers 7 bases. The CDR3 covers 15 residues. Looked up from germline, CDR1 is SGHRS and CDR2 is YFSETQ. CDR3 loop: CAGSSLGTEKETQYF. The CDR3, as DNA: TGCGCCGGCAGCTCGCTCGGGACAGAGAAAGAGACCCAGTACTTC.

This clonotype was seen ten or more times. This sequence joins TRBV5-1 and TRBJ2-3, with 8 bases aligning to TRBD2. Trimming at V came to 7 bases and at J to 0 bases, leaving 7 bases not matched to a gene. Germline-derived CDR1 and CDR2 are SGHRS and YFSETQ. This CDR3 has 15 amino acids. The CDR3 protein is CASSPGTRSTDTQYF. CDR3 DNA: TGCGCCAGCTCCCCCGGGACTAGAAGCACAGATACGCAGTATTTT.

A few counts support this clonotype. J is TRBJ1-1 and V is TRBV20-1; D remains unclear. Germline V gives CDR1 DFQATT, CDR2 SNEGSKA (reference sequence). The CDR3 extends over 15 amino acids. The germline V and J ends were trimmed by 2 bases and 5 bases, with 18 bases remaining between them. The CDR3 here is CSARSLQLFSTEAFF. The CDR3 DNA is TGCAGTGCTAGAAGTTTACAGCTCTTTAGTACTGAAGCTTTCTTT.

In its sample, this clonotype was seen many times. The CDR3 DNA sequence: TGTGCCAGCAGTCTCCAGGGTTCGGAGACCCAGTACTTC. Translating gives CASSLQGSETQYF. V gene TRBV3-1 combines with J gene TRBJ2-5; maybe TRBD1 (5 bases). Deletions cut 6 bases from V and 5 bases from J, with 13 bases between. Looked up from germline, CDR1 is LGHDT and CDR2 is YNNKEL (reference sequence). The CDR3 loop spans 13 amino acids.

This clonotype has ten or more counts. The genes are TRBV28 and TRBJ1-2, with a weak D call TRBD1 (6 bases). CDR1 and CDR2 from the germline V gene are MDHEN and SYDVKM. Deletions cut 3 bases from V and 8 bases from J, with 16 bases between. The CDR3 covers 14 residues. CDR3 amino acids: CASSFGQFWGGYTF. The CDR3 DNA reads as TGTGCCAGCAGTTTCGGACAGTTCTGGGGCGGCTACACCTTC.

This clonotype was counted ten times or more. This sequence joins TRBV28 and TRBJ2-3; D is unclear. Germline V gene data show CDR1 as MDHEN and CDR2 as SYDVKM. V was clipped by 7 bases and J by 8 bases, with 16 bases between them. The CDR3 length is 13 residues. The CDR3 sequence is CASTLGPTGTQYF. In DNA, the CDR3 is TGTGCCAGCACCCTAGGACCGACCGGTACGCAGTATTTT.